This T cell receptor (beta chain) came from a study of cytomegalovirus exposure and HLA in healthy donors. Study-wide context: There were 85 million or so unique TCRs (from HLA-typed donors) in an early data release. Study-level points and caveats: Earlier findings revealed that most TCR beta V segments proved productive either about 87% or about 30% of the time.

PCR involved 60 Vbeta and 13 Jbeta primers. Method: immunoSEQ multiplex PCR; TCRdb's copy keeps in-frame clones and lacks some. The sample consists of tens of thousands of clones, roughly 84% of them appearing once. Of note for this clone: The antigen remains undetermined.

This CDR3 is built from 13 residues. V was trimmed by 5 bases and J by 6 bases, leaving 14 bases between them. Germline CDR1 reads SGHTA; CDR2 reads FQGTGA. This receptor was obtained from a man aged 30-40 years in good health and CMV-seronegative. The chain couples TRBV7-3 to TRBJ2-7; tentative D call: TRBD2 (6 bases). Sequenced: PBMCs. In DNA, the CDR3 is TGTGCCAGCAGCCCTGGGACTTTCTCCGAGCAGTACTTC. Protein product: CASSPGTFSEQYF.